The rows below give T cell receptor beta chains drawn from one sample of a study of OX40 agonist ivuxolimab in advanced cancers. Repertoires were generated with immunoSEQ multiplex PCR, while TCRdb's copy carries only in-frame clones and drops some. The data contain 20,000 or so clones, 77% of them singletons. The source was CD4+ or CD8+ T cells sorted from blood, collected in a trial of the OX40 agonist ivuxolimab. These receptors came from an adult with an advanced solid tumor such as melanoma, head and neck, liver or kidney cancer. CDR3s include the opening cysteine and the closing phenylalanine or tryptophan. The D gene is left open where the match is weak. Size tells how often a clone was seen (once, few, many) or the class of an expanded clone, and some rows leave it out.

J,D,size,V,length,DNA,CDR3
TRBJ1-4,NA,NA,TRBV6-1,17,TGTGCCAGCAGTGAAGCGCTTCGGGGCAGGTTTAATGAAAAACTGTTTTTT,CASSEALRGRFNEKLFF
TRBJ1-5,NA,NA,TRBV27,13,TGTGCCAGCAGTTCGGGCGGGGCGAGGCCCCAGCATTTT,CASSSGGARPQHF
TRBJ1-2,TRBD1,NA,TRBV19,17,TGTGCCAGTACCAACTTTATAGGGACAGTCTCTAACTATGGCTACACCTTC,CASTNFIGTVSNYGYTF
TRBJ1-2,NA,few,TRBV2,15,TGTGCCAGCATGGAATTAAGTCGGCCGAGCTATGGCTACACCTTC,CASMELSRPSYGYTF
TRBJ1-2,TRBD1,NA,TRBV30,14,TGTGCCTGGAGCACCCCACGGGACAGGGAGGCCTACACCTTC,CAWSTPRDREAYTF
TRBJ2-6,NA,once,TRBV7-6,16,TGTGCCAGCAGCTTAGCCTTCATCTCTGGGGCCAACGTCCTGACTTTC,CASSLAFISGANVLTF
TRBJ2-4,TRBD1,few,TRBV4-3,15,TGCGCCAGCAGCCACATCAGGACAGGGTCAAACATTCAGTACTTC,CASSHIRTGSNIQYF
TRBJ2-2,NA,few,TRBV4-3,18,TGCGCCAGCAGCCAAGAAATTCCGGGGCAAGGAGACACCGGGGAGCTGTTTTTT,CASSQEIPGQGDTGELFF
TRBJ2-3,NA,few,TRBV7-9,15,TGTGCCAGCAGCTTAGTATCCCGTAGCACAGATACGCAGTATTTT,CASSLVSRSTDTQYF
TRBJ2-7,NA,NA,TRBV7-2,15,TGTGCCAGCAGCTCTGGGTCACCCAGCTCCTACGAGCAGTACTTC,CASSSGSPSSYEQYF
TRBJ1-1,TRBD1,once,TRBV2,15,TGTGCCAGCAGTGAAACAACAGGGGGGGGCCCTGAAGCTTTCTTT,CASSETTGGGPEAFF
TRBJ2-2,NA,NA,TRBV4-1,15,TGCGCCAGCAGCCAAGAACGGGGGACGGGCGGGGAGCTGTTTTTT,CASSQERGTGGELFF
TRBJ2-3,TRBD2,NA,TRBV2,15,TGTGCCAGGGGGACGAGCGGGGAGAGCACAGATACGCAGTATTTT,CARGTSGESTDTQYF
TRBJ1-6,NA,once,TRBV6-5,16,TGTGCCAGCAGTTCCCCAACCGAGCTCTATAATTCACCCCTCCACTTT,CASSSPTELYNSPLHF
TRBJ2-3,TRBD1,NA,TRBV19,15,TGTGCCAGTATGTTAGGGACAGGGGCCACAGATACGCAGTATTTT,CASMLGTGATDTQYF